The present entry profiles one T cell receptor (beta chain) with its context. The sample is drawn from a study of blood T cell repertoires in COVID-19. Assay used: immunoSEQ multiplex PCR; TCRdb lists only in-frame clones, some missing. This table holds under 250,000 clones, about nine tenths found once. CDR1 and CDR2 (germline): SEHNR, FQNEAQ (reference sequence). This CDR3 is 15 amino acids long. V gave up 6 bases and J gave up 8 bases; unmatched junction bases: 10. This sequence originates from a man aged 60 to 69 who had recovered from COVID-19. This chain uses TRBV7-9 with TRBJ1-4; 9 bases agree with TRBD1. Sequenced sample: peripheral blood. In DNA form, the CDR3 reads TGTGCCAGCAGAAGTACCGGGACAGGGTACGAAAAACTGTTTTTT. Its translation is CASRSTGTGYEKLFF.